This TCR beta chain was sequenced for a study of cytomegalovirus exposure and HLA in healthy donors. The study's findings and limits: Reportedly, HLA-A and HLA-B alleles of most subjects were accurately predicted from TCR beta. The classifier, whose performance was assessed in both the original and validation cohorts, reportedly diagnosed cytomegalovirus status with high specificity and sensitivity.

Worth noting for this clone: What it binds is not known.

A multiplex PCR was run with 60 Vbeta primers and 13 Jbeta primers. The method was immunoSEQ multiplex PCR; TCRdb's version includes in-frame clones alone and lacks a portion of them. The table lists a few hundred thousand clones, around nine tenths of them singletons. The germline V gene encodes CDR1 ENHRY and CDR2 SYGVKD. V lost 6 bases to trimming and J lost 2 bases; unmatched junction nucleotides: 9. The CDR3 totals 15 residues. The chain joins TRBV10-3 to TRBJ1-2, with 7 bases fitting TRBD1. The receptor comes from a girl aged 2 to 10 in good health and CMV-seronegative. The source material was PBMCs. The CDR3 protein is CAISGQGGKNYGYTF. CDR3 DNA sequence: TGTGCCATCAGCGGACAAGGGGGCAAAAACTATGGCTACACCTTC.